This TCR beta chain was captured in a study of T cell responses to AZD1222 COVID-19 vaccine. Whole-study results and caveats: Repertoire sampling occurred only after the peak T cell response. The donor group comprised mostly white British people and more females; the analysis possibly underestimated clonal diversity. Close to half of spike-specific TCRs reportedly recognize unmutated variant regions. Spike-specific TCR breadth and depth grew following two AZD1222 doses.

For this clone: What it binds is unknown.

Germline CDR1 MNHEY, CDR2 SVGEGT. The CDR3 spans 16 residues. V lost 3 bases, J lost 5 bases, and 11 bases stayed unmatched. Generated by immunoSEQ multiplex PCR, the TCRdb table keeps only in-frame clones and is missing some. The repertoire has roughly 93,000 clones, 80% to 90% of them found once; the top ten carry roughly 1.7%. Specimen: peripheral blood, collected on day 0 of AZD1222 vaccination. This sequence was found in an adult in good health. The chain is built from TRBV6-2 or TRBV6-3 and TRBJ1-2; 8 bases fit TRBD1. CDR3 amino acids: CASSYWTGNNGYGYTF. The CDR3 DNA reads TGTGCCAGCAGTTATTGGACAGGGAATAATGGATATGGCTACACCTTC.